This T cell receptor beta chain was recorded in a study of cytomegalovirus exposure and HLA in healthy donors. The study ran its PCR with 60 Vbeta and 13 Jbeta primers. Profiling relied on immunoSEQ multiplex PCR, and the TCRdb table lists in-frame clones only, not all of them. The sample carries 150,000 to 200,000 clones, 70% to 90% recorded once. On this clone itself: Antigen: not known.

Findings and caveats of the study: Follow-up analysis found HLA locus-dependent TCR association rates, highest for DRB1 and lowest for HLA-C. Reports indicated that the classifier achieved high specificity and sensitivity in diagnosing cytomegalovirus status. Some V segments, TRBV6-2 and TRBV6-3 among them, were indistinguishable and were therefore excluded. The listing of roughly 160 TCR beta chains classed them as cytomegalovirus-associated.

V lost 3 bases and J lost 6; bases outside the gene matches: 11. The germline gives CDR1 SGDLS, CDR2 YYNGEE. The CDR3 is 16 amino acids. The receptor was derived from a woman between 18 and 29 years old in good health and CMV-seronegative. The rearrangement links TRBV9 to TRBJ2-1; 8 positions match TRBD2. The specimen sequenced was PBMCs. The CDR3 loop is CASSEPPGGRPNEQFF. The CDR3 DNA reads TGTGCCAGCAGCGAGCCCCCGGGCGGGAGGCCCAATGAGCAGTTCTTC.